Listed below are T cell receptor beta chains from one sample, sequenced in a study of cytomegalovirus exposure and HLA in healthy donors. This table comes from immunoSEQ multiplex PCR, and its TCRdb copy is limited to in-frame clones, with some not included. The sample has 95,000 to 100,000 clones, around four fifths seen once. The sample consisted of PBMCs. The receptors stem from a woman aged 55-69 years in good health and CMV-seronegative. The CDR3 runs from the conserved cysteine through the conserved F or W. Fields, in order: V gene, J gene, CDR3 length, D gene, clone size, CDR3 protein, CDR3 DNA. The D gene is left open where the match is weak. Clone size is given for some rows only: seen once, a few or many times, or a class if the clone is expanded.

TRBV7-9	TRBJ1-3	12	-	once	CASSPIGNTIYF	TGTGCCAGCAGCCCTATCGGAAACACCATATATTTT
TRBV13	TRBJ2-2	14	-	-	CASSLGHNTGELFF	TGTGCCAGCAGCTTAGGACATAACACCGGGGAGCTGTTTTTT
TRBV7-9	TRBJ1-1	12	TRBD1	-	CASSPGGTEAFF	TGTGCCAGCAGCCCAGGGGGGACTGAAGCTTTCTTT
TRBV7-2	TRBJ2-3	16	TRBD2	-	CASSPGTSGGTDTQYF	TGTGCCAGCAGCCCCGGGACTAGCGGGGGTACAGATACGCAGTATTTT
TRBV4-3	TRBJ2-3	14	-	-	CASSQDIRGATQYF	TGCGCCAGCAGCCAAGATATTCGGGGGGCTACGCAGTATTTT
TRBV4-3	TRBJ1-2	15	-	-	CASSPINREGYGYTF	TGCGCCAGCAGCCCTATTAACCGGGAGGGCTATGGCTACACCTTC
TRBV6-5	TRBJ1-5	15	-	once	CASSASGGSNQPQHF	TGTGCCAGCAGTGCCTCCGGGGGTAGCAATCAGCCCCAGCATTTT
TRBV6-1	TRBJ2-1	15	TRBD2	-	CASSVERGVYNEQFF	TGTGCCAGCAGTGTCGAGCGGGGAGTATACAATGAGCAGTTCTTC
TRBV19	TRBJ1-5	17	-	-	CASRPGGGEYSNQPQHF	TGTGCCAGTAGGCCCGGGGGTGGGGAGTATAGCAATCAGCCCCAGCATTTT
TRBV7-8	TRBJ1-5	18	TRBD1	-	CASSLSGQGVNGNQPQHF	TGTGCCAGCAGCCTATCTGGACAGGGGGTTAATGGCAATCAGCCCCAGCATTTT
TRBV9	TRBJ1-2	13	-	-	CASSVGTADGYTF	TGTGCCAGCAGCGTAGGGACAGCAGATGGCTACACCTTC
TRBV10-1	TRBJ2-1	14	-	once	CASSDHPGMSEQFF	TGCGCCAGCAGTGATCATCCGGGGATGAGTGAGCAGTTCTTC
TRBV6-5	TRBJ1-1	14	-	-	CASSYSGGGTEAFF	TGTGCCAGCAGTTACTCGGGAGGGGGAACTGAAGCTTTCTTT
TRBV7-6	TRBJ2-7	15	-	-	CASSLETGSSYEQYF	TGTGCCAGCAGCTTAGAAACAGGGTCGTCCTACGAGCAGTACTTC
TRBV2	TRBJ1-2	14	TRBD1	-	CASTGTGGDYGYTF	TGTGCCAGCACCGGGACAGGGGGTGACTATGGCTACACCTTC
TRBV5-6	TRBJ2-5	13	-	-	CASSFGVEETQYF	TGTGCCAGCAGCTTCGGGGTGGAAGAGACCCAGTACTTC
TRBV28	TRBJ1-1	11	-	-	CASTSNTEAFF	TGTGCCAGCACCTCGAACACTGAAGCTTTCTTT
TRBV9	TRBJ2-2	12	-	few	CASSPGSGLVFF	TGTGCCAGCAGCCCGGGTTCCGGGTTGGTGTTTTTT
TRBV5-1	TRBJ1-1	15	-	-	CASSLAGVMNTEAFF	TGCGCCAGCAGCTTGGCAGGGGTAATGAACACTGAAGCTTTCTTT
TRBV28	TRBJ1-2	15	-	few	CASSLWTDRSYGYTF	TGTGCCAGCAGTTTATGGACCGACAGGAGCTATGGCTACACCTTC
TRBV6-6	TRBJ2-5	11	-	-	CASTSRETQYF	TGTGCCAGCACCTCACGGGAGACCCAGTACTTC
TRBV9	TRBJ2-7	12	-	-	CASSANGYEQYF	TGTGCCAGCAGCGCTAATGGCTACGAGCAGTACTTC
TRBV29-1	TRBJ1-1	13	TRBD1	once	CSVSGTGLGRAFF	TGCAGCGTGAGCGGGACAGGCCTTGGGAGAGCTTTCTTT
TRBV19	TRBJ2-1	13	TRBD2	-	CASKREGPDEQFF	TGTGCCAGTAAAAGGGAGGGCCCCGATGAGCAGTTCTTC
TRBV20-1	TRBJ1-1	11	-	-	CSARQPRQAFF	TGCAGTGCTAGACAGCCTAGACAAGCTTTCTTT
TRBV2	TRBJ2-7	16	-	-	CASSGSRTAATYEQYF	TGTGCCAGCAGTGGGTCGAGGACAGCAGCTACCTACGAGCAGTACTTC
TRBV5-1	TRBJ1-1	16	TRBD1	-	CASSPGERGPNTEAFF	TGCGCCAGCAGCCCGGGGGAGAGGGGGCCGAACACTGAAGCTTTCTTT
TRBV28	TRBJ2-3	14	-	-	CASSLRGTTDTQYF	TGTGCCAGCAGTTTGCGCGGGACCACAGATACGCAGTATTTT
TRBV7-2	TRBJ2-7	16	-	-	CASSASAGRGSYEQYF	TGTGCCAGCAGCGCTTCCGCTGGGCGGGGCTCCTACGAGCAGTACTTC
TRBV19	TRBJ2-7	14	-	few	CASRKRTEVDEQYF	TGTGCCAGTCGAAAAAGGACAGAAGTCGACGAGCAGTACTTC
TRBV19	TRBJ2-2	14	-	few	CASSIRAPTGELFF	TGTGCCAGTAGTATAAGAGCACCCACCGGGGAGCTGTTTTTT
TRBV7-9	TRBJ2-7	12	-	few	CASSLGSYEQYF	TGTGCCAGCAGCTTAGGCAGCTACGAGCAGTACTTC
TRBV6-1	TRBJ2-2	15	TRBD2	-	CASSLFAGDTGELFF	TGTGCCAGCAGTCTCTTCGCGGGAGACACCGGGGAGCTGTTTTTT
TRBV7-2	TRBJ1-3	16	-	-	CASSLGTPSSGNTIYF	TGTGCCAGCAGCTTAGGGACACCCAGCTCTGGAAACACCATATATTTT
TRBV5-1	TRBJ2-3	17	TRBD2	-	CASSLGSSGSGTDTQYF	TGCGCCAGCAGCTTGGGTTCTAGCGGGAGTGGTACAGATACGCAGTATTTT
TRBV30	TRBJ1-5	15	-	-	CALGLGTYGNQPQHF	TGTGCCTTAGGGCTGGGGACTTATGGCAATCAGCCCCAGCATTTT
TRBV4-1	TRBJ2-1	16	TRBD2	-	CASSPGTSGLGGEQFF	TGCGCCAGCAGCCCCGGGACTAGCGGCTTGGGAGGGGAGCAGTTCTTC
TRBV7-7	TRBJ2-1	16	-	-	CASSSHSGRPPNEQFF	TGTGCCAGCAGCTCCCATAGCGGCCGACCCCCCAATGAGCAGTTCTTC
TRBV4-1	TRBJ2-5	16	TRBD2	-	CASSQVAGGPLETQYF	TGCGCCAGCAGCCAGGTAGCGGGGGGGCCTTTAGAGACCCAGTACTTC
TRBV7-2	TRBJ2-1	13	TRBD2	-	CASSLNIRGERFF	TGTGCCAGCAGCTTAAATATACGGGGGGAGCGGTTCTTC
TRBV9	TRBJ2-2	14	-	once	CASSVSGNTGELFF	TGTGCCAGCAGCGTATCGGGGAACACCGGGGAGCTGTTTTTT
TRBV5-6	TRBJ2-5	11	-	once	CASSFGGTQYF	TGTGCCAGCAGTTTCGGGGGGACCCAGTACTTC
TRBV4-3	TRBJ1-4	16	TRBD1	-	CASKQKLGQGDEKLFF	TGCGCCAGCAAACAAAAGCTCGGACAGGGGGATGAAAAACTGTTTTTT
TRBV27	TRBJ2-5	15	-	-	CASRSSRAGKETQYF	TGTGCCAGCAGATCCTCCCGAGCGGGTAAAGAGACCCAGTACTTC
TRBV27	TRBJ2-1	15	-	-	CASSAYGDSNNEQFF	TGTGCCAGCAGTGCATATGGGGACTCCAACAATGAGCAGTTCTTC
TRBV19	TRBJ2-3	13	-	-	CASSFGLTDTQYF	TGTGCCAGTAGTTTCGGACTCACAGATACGCAGTATTTT